This T cell receptor (beta chain) was recorded in a study of blood T cells in healthy people across ages. Using a J-beta primer mix together with a sample-barcoded 5' primer, a second PCR was run for about 6 to 12 cycles. TCRdb analysed the 5' RACE reads with MiXCR anew, one entry per CDR3 protein. The table lists fewer than 2 million distinct CDR3 sequences, about two fifths of them singletons. V was clipped by 5 bases and J by 6 bases; unmatched bases: 13. The CDR3 covers 16 residues. In the case of this clonotype: The antigen is not known.

Study-level points and caveats: What prevented conclusive comparison of naive and antigen-experienced cells was that PBMCs were unsorted.

The TCR comes from a human donor in good health. Source material: blood. The chain joins TRBV12-3 or TRBV12-4 to TRBJ2-3, with 8 positions matching TRBD2. The CDR3 protein is CASSPGGRGGDDTQYF. CDR3 in DNA: TGTGCCAGCAGTCCAGGAGGACGGGGGGGAGATGATACGCAGTATTTT.